This T cell receptor beta chain stems from a study of CD8 T cells in Susac syndrome. Sequencing targeted TCR beta in blood CD8+ and CD4+ T cells. The CDR3 sequence is 17 residues long. V lost 7 bases, J lost 2 bases, and 22 bases lay in between. The RNA input was about 0.5 to 1 ug, and it was reverse transcribed with random hexamers. Amplification of TCR beta CDR3 by immunoSEQ multiplex PCR spanned 54 Vbeta and 13 Jbeta. In TCRdb, the immunoSEQ multiplex PCR reads were re-called with MiXCR into one record per CDR3 protein. The sample lists hundreds of thousands of distinct CDR3 sequences, 70% to 90% occurring once.

The J gene is TRBJ2-3, the V gene TRBV12-3 or TRBV12-4; D gene unclear. The sequenced sample was CD8+ T cells from PBMCs. The clonotype was recovered from a human donor with multiple sclerosis. The CDR3 DNA is TGTGCCAGCACTCTTGGGGAAGGGCAAACCTTCACAGATACGCAGTATTTT. It is translated as CASTLGEGQTFTDTQYF.